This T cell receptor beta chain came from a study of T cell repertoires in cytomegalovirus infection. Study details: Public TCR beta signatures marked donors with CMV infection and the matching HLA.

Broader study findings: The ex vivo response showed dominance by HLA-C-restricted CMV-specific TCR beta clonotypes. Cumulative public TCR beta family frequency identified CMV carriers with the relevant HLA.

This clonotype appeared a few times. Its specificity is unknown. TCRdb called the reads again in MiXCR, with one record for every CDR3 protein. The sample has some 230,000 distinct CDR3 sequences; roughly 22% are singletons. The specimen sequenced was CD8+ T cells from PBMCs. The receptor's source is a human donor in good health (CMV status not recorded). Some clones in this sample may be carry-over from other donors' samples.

DNA of the CDR3: TGTGCCAGTGGACTAGCGGGGGGCAATGAGCAGTTCTTC. It encodes CASGLAGGNEQFF. This chain uses TRBV19 with TRBJ2-1; 14 bases are a match to TRBD2. The CDR3 totals 13 residues. The V segment lost 8 bases and the J segment 6 bases; nucleotides outside the gene matches: 0. CDR1 is LNHDA and CDR2 is SQIVND in the germline V gene (reference sequence). Drawing the rest from reference TRBV19 and TRBJ2-1, the complete variable domain is DGGITQSPKYLFRKEGQNVTLSCEQNLNHDAMYWYRQDPGQGLRLIYYSQIVNDFQKGDIAEGYSVSREKKESFPLTVTSAQKNPTAFYLCASGLAGGNEQFFGPGTRLTVL.